Following are 29 T cell receptor beta chains from one sample sequenced in a study of breast tumors, draining lymph nodes, adjacent tissues. One entry per CDR3 protein, called by TCRdb with MiXCR from the multiplex PCR reads. This repertoire shows about 20,000 distinct CDR3 sequences, approximately 42% found once; its top ten account for approximately 21%. Material: breast tumor tissue. The receptors derive from a female donor with breast cancer. Some clones in this sample may be carry-over from other donors' samples.

The sample holds one count of this clonotype. V gene TRBV2 combines with J gene TRBJ2-7, with a weak D call TRBD2 (5 bases). Germline V gene data show CDR1 as SNHLY and CDR2 as FYNNEI. V was shortened by 6 bases and J by 2 bases, with 11 bases between the two germline ends. CDR3 size: 13 residues. The CDR3 is CASRREGTYEQYF. DNA of the CDR3: TGTGCCAGCAGAAGAGAGGGCACCTACGAGCAGTACTTC.

This rearrangement joins TRBV6-2 or TRBV6-3 to TRBJ1-1; D perhaps matches TRBD1 (6 bases). The length of the CDR3 is 14 residues. V shed 7 bases and J shed 1 base, with 13 bases lying between them. The germline V gene encodes CDR1 MNHEY and CDR2 SVGEGT. For the CDR3, the DNA is TGTGCCAGCAATCCAAGAGGGGGGAACACTGAAGCTTTCTTT. Its translation: CASNPRGGNTEAFF.

The rearrangement uses TRBV7-2 and TRBJ1-2; the D gene is possibly TRBD1 (5 bases). The CDR3 spans 19 residues. Deletions cut 4 bases from V and 7 bases from J, with 31 bases between. Germline loops: CDR1 SGHTA, CDR2 FQGNSA. CDR3 amino acids: CASSSHRGGGQGSKSGYTF. The DNA for the CDR3 is TGTGCCAGCAGCTCGCATAGGGGCGGGGGTCAAGGAAGTAAAAGTGGCTACACCTTC.

The chain employs TRBV27 and TRBJ1-1; TRBD1 matches at 10 bases. J was trimmed by 6 bases and V by 5 bases; bases with no gene match: 6. Germline loops: CDR1 MNHEY, CDR2 SMNVEV (reference sequence). The CDR3 covers 14 residues. This CDR3 reads CASSPGQGWSEAFF. The CDR3 nucleotides are TGTGCCAGCAGTCCGGGACAGGGGTGGTCTGAAGCTTTCTTT.

The rearrangement joins TRBV2 to TRBJ1-2; D is unresolved. Germline V gene data show CDR1 as SNHLY and CDR2 as FYNNEI. CDR3 length: 11 residues. V was clipped by 7 bases and J by 12 bases, with 15 bases between them. DNA for the CDR3: TGTGCCAGCATAGGGCGCTCTGGAAACACCTTC. Its translation is CASIGRSGNTF.

V usage is TRBV9 and J usage is TRBJ2-7, with 8 nucleotides matching TRBD1. V was pared by 0 bases and J by 5 bases, with 4 bases of the junction left unmatched. The CDR3 sequence is 14 residues long. Germline values: CDR1 SGDLS, CDR2 YYNGEE. In nucleotides, the CDR3 is TGTGCCAGCAGCGTAGGGACAGGGATGAACGAGCAGTACTTC. Residues: CASSVGTGMNEQYF.

About this clonotype: A read error may be the cause here, since a much bigger clone is one base away. This chain joins TRBV6-2 or TRBV6-3 and TRBJ2-7; unclear D gene. Trimming cost V 6 bases and J 1 base, with 10 bases left between them. Germline CDR1 is MNHEY and CDR2 is SVGEGT. The CDR3 loop spans 13 amino acids. The CDR3 region is CASRADTSYEQYF. CDR3 bases: TGTGCCAGCAGGGCTGACACTTCCTACGAGCAGTACTTC.

The sample holds many counts of this clonotype. A much larger clone lies a single base off, so this may be a read error. The chain joins TRBV20-1 to TRBJ2-1; TRBD2 matches at 9 bases. CDR1 and CDR2 (germline): DFQATT, SNEGSKA (reference sequence). V shed 0 bases, J shed 10 bases, and the junction held 13 bases outside the gene matches. The CDR3 runs 16 residues. DNA of the CDR3: TGCAGTGCTAGAGATCGAAGACTAGCGGCAGAACCCGAGCAGTTCTTC. Translated: CSARDRRLAAEPEQFF.

This clonotype was seen ten or more times. The J gene is TRBJ2-7, the V gene TRBV6-5; the match to TRBD2 covers 7 bases. Trimming at V came to 5 bases and at J to 6 bases, leaving 10 bases not matched to a gene. CDR3 length: 14 residues. Per germline, CDR1 MNHEY and CDR2 SVGAGI. CDR3 in DNA: TGTGCCAGCAGTCACGAGACTAGCTCTTCCGAGCAGTACTTC. Its protein is CASSHETSSSEQYF.

This rearrangement joins TRBV7-3 to TRBJ2-7; maybe TRBD2 (6 bases). V shed 4 bases and J shed 12 bases, with 25 bases lying between them. CDR1 is SGHTA and CDR2 is FQGTGA in the germline V gene. The CDR3 is made up of 15 amino acids. The CDR3 spells CASSWHQLRGGVRYF. The CDR3 DNA reads as TGTGCCAGCAGCTGGCACCAGCTGCGGGGTGGAGTCCGGTACTTC. The entire variable domain, with the rest obtained from reference TRBV7-3 and TRBJ2-7, is as follows: GAGVSQTPSNKVTEKGKYVELRCDPISGHTALYWYRQSLGQGPEFLIYFQGTGAADDSGLPNDRFFAVRPEGSVSTLKIQRTERGDSAVYLCASSWHQLRGGVRYFGPGTRLTVT.

This clonotype is classed as medium-sized. This chain links TRBV11-3 with TRBJ2-7; TRBD2 is a possible D gene (6 bases). CDR3 size: 15 residues. V lost 5 bases and J lost 7, with 21 bases in between. Germline V lookup: CDR1 SGHNT, CDR2 YENEEA. This CDR3 reads CASSRRESGTSEQYF. As DNA, the CDR3 is TGTGCCAGCAGCCGCCGGGAGTCAGGGACGAGTGAGCAGTACTTC.

J is TRBJ2-1 and V is TRBV19, with 7 bases matching TRBD1. The CDR3 is 17 amino acids. In germline, CDR1 is LNHDA, CDR2 SQIVND (reference sequence). The ends lost 5 bases at V and 5 bases at J; junction bases unmatched: 15. The CDR3 region has the DNA TGTGCCAGTAGTCCCGGGACAGCGATTATTAAGAACAATGAGCAGTTCTTC. Its translation is CASSPGTAIIKNNEQFF. Complete variable domain (other parts from reference TRBV19 and TRBJ2-1): DGGITQSPKYLFRKEGQNVTLSCEQNLNHDAMYWYRQDPGQGLRLIYYSQIVNDFQKGDIAEGYSVSREKKESFPLTVTSAQKNPTAFYLCASSPGTAIIKNNEQFFGPGTRLTVL.

This clonotype showed up many times. The J gene is TRBJ2-7, the V gene TRBV19; D is possibly TRBD2 (5 bases). Deletions cut 3 bases from V and 0 bases from J, with 9 bases between. Germline-derived CDR1 and CDR2 are LNHDA and SQIVND (reference sequence). There are 14 residues in the CDR3. The CDR3 protein is CASSIQGSSYEQYF. DNA of the CDR3: TGTGCCAGTAGTATTCAAGGGAGCTCCTACGAGCAGTACTTC.

In its sample, this clonotype was seen many times. This chain connects TRBV12-3 or TRBV12-4 to TRBJ2-7; TRBD2 aligns across 7 bases. Trimming removed 3 bases from V and 2 bases from J; junction bases left unmatched: 1. CDR3 length equals 13 residues. Here the CDR3 DNA reads TGTGCCAGCAGTTTGGGGAGGGCCTACGAGCAGTACTTC. Its protein product is CASSLGRAYEQYF.

This clonotype has ten or more counts. The chain employs TRBV27 and TRBJ2-7; TRBD2 matches 9 bases. Germline V gene data show CDR1 as MNHEY and CDR2 as SMNVEV (reference sequence). The V and J ends lost 3 bases and 7 bases, in that order; junction bases with no gene match: 7. The CDR3 contains 14 residues. The CDR3 nucleotides are TGTGCCAGCAGTTTCGCGGGAGGGCCGGTTGAGCAGTACTTC. Protein sequence: CASSFAGGPVEQYF.

This clonotype was seen many times. The chain combines TRBV24-1 with TRBJ2-2, with TRBD2 identical over 9 bases. With V trimmed by 6 bases and J by 6 bases, 10 bases remained unmatched. The CDR3 is made up of 16 amino acids. The germline V gene has CDR1 KGHDR and CDR2 SFDVKD. The CDR3 nucleotides are TGTGCCACCAGTTTTGCGGGGGGGAGAGAGGCCGGGGAGCTGTTTTTT. It codes for CATSFAGGREAGELFF.

This clonotype is medium-sized (0.01 to 0.1%) within its sample. The V gene is TRBV24-1, the J gene TRBJ2-5, with D perhaps assigned TRBD1 or TRBD2 (6 bases each). Trimming took off 5 bases at V and 5 bases at J, with 14 bases between the two ends. The germline CDR1 and CDR2 sequences are KGHDR and SFDVKD. This CDR3 is 14 amino acids long. As DNA, the CDR3 is TGTGCCACCAGTGCGGGGGCTGGGGGCGAGACCCAGTACTTC. Translated, it gives CATSAGAGGETQYF.

This chain's CDR3 is CASRTKESYNEQFF. The CDR3 DNA is TGTGCCAGCCGTACCAAAGAATCCTACAATGAGCAGTTCTTC. The chain uses TRBV2 and TRBJ2-1; D gene unclear. CDR3 size: 14 residues. The germline gives CDR1 SNHLY, CDR2 FYNNEI. The V end lost 8 bases, the J end lost 1 base, and 12 bases lay between the germline ends.

By sample fraction, this clonotype is medium-sized. The genes are TRBV7-2 and TRBJ2-5; 7 bases match TRBD2. Germline V gene data show CDR1 as SGHTA and CDR2 as FQGNSA. The CDR3 sequence is 14 residues long. Trimming cost V 1 base and J 2 bases; bases outside gene matches: 1. CDR3 nucleotides: TGTGCCAGCAGCTTAGGGACTAGACAAGAGACCCAGTACTTC. Its translation: CASSLGTRQETQYF.

This clonotype was detected ten times or more. The chain combines TRBV5-6 with TRBJ2-7, with a weak D call TRBD1 (6 bases). The CDR3 loop spans 15 amino acids. V was trimmed by 5 bases and J by 2 bases, leaving 17 bases between them. The germline V gene encodes CDR1 SGHDT and CDR2 YYEEEE. In DNA form, the CDR3 reads TGTGCCAGCAGTTCGGACAGTGTCCCAGCCTACGAGCAGTACTTC. Protein sequence: CASSSDSVPAYEQYF.

About this clonotype itself: This is likely a read error, given that the CDR3 carries no conserved phenylalanine or tryptophan at its end. The chain employs TRBV11-1 and TRBJ2-7; 12 bases are a match to TRBD1. Losses at the gene ends were 8 bases for V and 6 bases for J; bases not matched to a gene: 8. The germline V gene has CDR1 SGHAT and CDR2 FQDESV (reference sequence). This CDR3 comprises 14 residues. CDR3 region: CASAPGQGAGEQYL. CDR3 coding DNA: TGTGCCAGCGCGCCGGGACAGGGGGCCGGCGAGCAGTACCTC.

Notes on this clonotype: One end of the junction fails to match germline, which may point to a read error. The chain uses TRBV11-2 and TRBJ2-1, with D possibly matching TRBD1 (6 bases). The germline gives CDR1 SGHAT, CDR2 FQNNGV. CDR3 length: 11 amino acids. The CDR3 DNA reads as TGCGCCAGCAGCCCAGGCTGGGGGCCGTTCTTC. Translation: CASSPGWGPFF.

Ten or more counts support this clonotype. A much larger clone lies a single base off, so this may be a read error. The chain recombines TRBV6-1 with TRBJ2-7; a weak D match, TRBD1 (5 bases). Germline V CDR1 and CDR2: MNHNS, SASEGT. Deletions cut 5 bases from V and 1 base from J, with 9 bases between. The CDR3 sequence is 13 residues long. CDR3 amino acids: CASSPGRSYEQYF. The CDR3 nucleotides are TGTGCCAGCAGTCCAGGGCGGTCCTACGAGCAGTACTTC.

This clonotype appeared many times. The CDR3 DNA reads TGTGCCAGCAGCCGCTCTGGGTCGGATGAAAAACTGTTTTTT. It translates to CASSRSGSDEKLFF. V is TRBV4-2 and J is TRBJ1-4; no definite D call. V dropped 4 bases and J dropped 6 bases, with 12 bases sitting between them. Germline CDR1 LGHNA, CDR2 YNFKEQ. The length of the CDR3 is 14 residues.

This clonotype was observed at least ten times. This sequence joins TRBV28 and TRBJ1-6; D gene ambiguous. Trimming left V 3 bases short and J 10 bases short, with 13 bases between. Germline V gene data show CDR1 as MDHEN and CDR2 as SYDVKM. This CDR3 has 14 amino acids. The CDR3 is CASSLFGRESPLHF. DNA for the CDR3: TGTGCCAGCAGTTTGTTTGGTCGGGAATCACCCCTCCACTTT. The whole variable domain, filled in from reference TRBV28 and TRBJ1-6, reads DVKVTQSSRYLVKRTGEKVFLECVQDMDHENMFWYRQDPGLGLRLIYFSYDVKMKEKGDIPEGYSVSREKKERFSLILESASTNQTSMYLCASSLFGRESPLHFGNGTRLTVT.

This clonotype was seen ten or more times. This sequence joins TRBV29-1 and TRBJ1-3; 7 bases agree with TRBD1. The CDR3 contains 15 residues. The germline V gene has CDR1 SQVTM and CDR2 ANQGSEA. V lost 6 bases and J lost 0; bases outside the gene matches: 8. The CDR3 here is CSVSTGSYSGNTIYF. For the CDR3, the DNA is TGCAGCGTCTCGACAGGGTCGTACTCTGGAAACACCATATATTTT. The entire variable domain, with the rest obtained from reference TRBV29-1 and TRBJ1-3, is as follows: SAVISQKPSRDICQRGTSLTIQCQVDSQVTMMFWYRQQPGQSLTLIATANQGSEATYESGFVIDKFPISRPNLTFSTLTVSNMSPEDSSIYLCSVSTGSYSGNTIYFGEGSWLTVV.

This clonotype appeared many times. This sequence may be a read error, since a much larger clone differs from it by one base. This chain uses TRBV6-2 or TRBV6-3 with TRBJ2-7; D not certain. This CDR3 is built from 11 residues. The V end was cut by 7 bases, the J end by 4 bases, with 8 bases between. Germline V CDR1 and CDR2: MNHEY, SVGEGT. CDR3 nucleotide sequence: TGTGCCAGCATGCCTTCGTACGAGCAGTACTTC. Its protein product is CASMPSYEQYF.

This clonotype was seen more than once but under ten times. This sequence joins TRBV4-1 and TRBJ1-4, with TRBD1 matching over 10 bases. Germline values: CDR1 MGHRA, CDR2 YSYEKL. Trimming at V came to 4 bases and at J to 6 bases, leaving 2 bases not matched to a gene. The CDR3 is made up of 14 amino acids. CDR3 loop: CASSPGTGDEKLFF. DNA of the CDR3: TGCGCCAGCAGCCCCGGGACAGGGGATGAAAAACTGTTTTTT.

This clonotype was recorded many times. This chain links TRBV18 with TRBJ2-5; either TRBD1 or TRBD2 may supply D (5 bases each). Trimming removed 5 bases at V and 5 bases at J, with 21 bases between. CDR1 is KGHSH, CDR2 LQKENI, per germline. CDR3 length equals 16 residues. The CDR3 protein is CASSVSGIEGAETQYF. As DNA, the CDR3 is TGTGCCAGCTCAGTATCCGGGATAGAAGGGGCGGAGACCCAGTACTTC.